This passage covers 26 T cell receptor beta chains from one sample sequenced in a study of T cell changes during pregnancy in multiple sclerosis. Repertoires were generated with immunoSEQ multiplex PCR, while TCRdb's copy carries only in-frame clones and drops some. The sample carries some 60,000 clones, approximately 91% recorded once. This specimen was CD4+ T cells from peripheral blood mononuclear cells, taken in the third trimester of pregnancy. The receptors derive from a female donor with multiple sclerosis, enrolled in a pregnancy study.

This chain uses TRBV27 with TRBJ2-7; 9 bases align to TRBD2. Trimming at V came to 5 bases and at J to 3 bases, leaving 5 bases not matched to a gene. Germline V CDR1 and CDR2: MNHEY, SMNVEV (reference sequence). The CDR3 length is 14 residues. The CDR3 loop is CASSVGTSFYEQYF. CDR3 DNA sequence: TGTGCCAGCAGTGTCGGGACTAGCTTCTACGAGCAGTACTTC.

This clone was detected once. V usage is TRBV18 and J usage is TRBJ2-6; D might be TRBD2 (5 bases). The CDR3 consists of 15 residues. Germline V gives CDR1 KGHSH, CDR2 LQKENI. V shed 6 bases and J shed 4 bases, with 13 bases lying between them. CDR3: CASSGVESGANVLTF. The CDR3 nucleotides are TGTGCCAGCTCGGGAGTAGAGTCAGGGGCCAACGTCCTGACTTTC.

Within the sample, this clone is medium-sized. V usage is TRBV18 and J usage is TRBJ2-7; D may be TRBD2 (6 bases). Trimming shortened V by 5 bases and J by 2 bases, and 13 bases separated the two germline ends. CDR3 length equals 14 residues. Germline V gene lookup returns CDR1 KGHSH and CDR2 LQKENI. CDR3 in amino acids: CASSIAVQTYEQYF. For the CDR3, the DNA is TGTGCCAGCTCAATAGCGGTTCAGACCTACGAGCAGTACTTC.

The rearrangement uses TRBV7-2 and TRBJ1-1, with D tentatively TRBD1 (5 bases). CDR1 and CDR2 (germline): SGHTA, FQGNSA. The ends were cut back, 5 bases at V and 7 bases at J, with 17 bases in the middle. There are 14 residues in the CDR3. The CDR3 sequence: CASSASVGPIEAFF. CDR3 coding DNA: TGTGCCAGCAGCGCTAGCGTGGGGCCCATTGAAGCTTTCTTT. Together with reference TRBV7-2 and TRBJ1-1, the CDR3 gives the full variable domain: GAGVSQSPSNKVTEKGKDVELRCDPISGHTALYWYRQSLGQGLEFLIYFQGNSAPDKSGLPSDRFSAERTGGSVSTLTIQRTQQEDSAVYLCASSASVGPIEAFFGQGTRLTVV.

This chain joins TRBV11-2 and TRBJ2-1, with 10 nucleotides matching TRBD1. Germline V gene lookup returns CDR1 SGHAT and CDR2 FQNNGV. V trimming: 5 bases; J trimming: 9 bases; junction bases outside the gene matches: 10. The CDR3 contains 15 residues. The CDR3 region is CASSAARTGGTEQFF. DNA for the CDR3: TGTGCCAGCAGCGCCGCGCGGACAGGGGGTACTGAGCAGTTCTTC.

The chain joins TRBV6-6 to TRBJ1-1, with TRBD1 matching 8 bases. The CDR3 sequence is 16 residues long. CDR1 MNHNY and CDR2 SVGAGI come from the germline V gene (reference sequence). V was clipped by 4 bases and J by 4 bases; unmatched bases: 11. The CDR3 here is CASSSRTGQGGTEAFF. The CDR3 region has the DNA TGTGCCAGCAGTTCACGAACCGGACAGGGTGGCACTGAAGCTTTCTTT.

J is TRBJ2-7 and V is TRBV5-1; 9 bases agree with TRBD1. From germline, CDR1 is SGHRS and CDR2 YFSETQ. This CDR3 region has 14 residues. V trimming: 6 bases; J trimming: 1 base; junction bases outside the gene matches: 5. As DNA, the CDR3 is TGCGCCAGCAACTACAGGGGGCAGTCCTACGAGCAGTACTTC. This encodes CASNYRGQSYEQYF.

CDR3 nucleotides: TGTGCCAGTAGCCGGGACAGTCTAGATACGCAGTATTTT. This gives the protein CASSRDSLDTQYF. This sequence joins TRBV19 and TRBJ2-3, with TRBD1 matching 7 bases. Germline V gives CDR1 LNHDA, CDR2 SQIVND (reference sequence). V lost 6 bases and J lost 5; bases outside the gene matches: 5. CDR3 length: 13 residues.

The J gene is TRBJ1-2, the V gene TRBV4-3; 8 nucleotides line up with TRBD1. Looked up from germline, CDR1 is LGHNA and CDR2 is YSLEER. CDR3 length: 16 residues. V gave up 3 bases and J gave up 0 bases; unmatched junction bases: 6. The CDR3 DNA follows: TGCGCCAGCAGCCAGGAACCGGGACAGGCTAACTATGGCTACACCTTC. Translated, it gives CASSQEPGQANYGYTF.

The genes are TRBV2 and TRBJ2-1, with TRBD2 matching over 12 bases. With V trimmed by 6 bases and J by 6 bases, 6 bases remained unmatched. The CDR3 extends over 15 amino acids. The germline gives CDR1 SNHLY, CDR2 FYNNEI. The CDR3 DNA is TGTGCCAGCAGGAGACTAGCGGGAGTTAGCAATGAGCAGTTCTTC. Amino acids: CASRRLAGVSNEQFF.

CDR3 amino acids: CASSFREGNIQYF. The CDR3 DNA reads as TGTGCCAGCAGTTTTAGGGAGGGGAACATTCAGTACTTC. This chain uses TRBV27 with TRBJ2-4, with TRBD2 matching over 7 bases. Trimming removed 3 bases from V and 7 bases from J; junction bases left unmatched: 3. CDR1 is MNHEY, CDR2 SMNVEV, per germline (reference sequence). CDR3 length: 13 residues.

V is TRBV2 and J is TRBJ1-2; no clear D. This CDR3 is built from 13 residues. Trimming stripped 3 bases from V and 9 bases from J, with 14 bases between. CDR1 SNHLY and CDR2 FYNNEI come from the germline V gene. In nucleotides, the CDR3 is TGTGCCAGCAGTGACGGGAAAGCAAAGAGCTACACCTTC. Its translation: CASSDGKAKSYTF.

This chain connects TRBV18 to TRBJ1-2, with a possible D match to TRBD1 (5 bases). In germline, CDR1 is KGHSH, CDR2 LQKENI. V lost 0 bases to trimming and J lost 4 bases, with 9 bases between them. The CDR3 contains 14 residues. CDR3: CASSPPQGGYGYTF. CDR3 DNA: TGTGCCAGCTCACCACCGCAGGGCGGCTATGGCTACACCTTC.

This clone was counted between two and nine times. The J gene is TRBJ1-2, the V gene TRBV19, with 11 bases fitting TRBD1. The germline V gene encodes CDR1 LNHDA and CDR2 SQIVND (reference sequence). This CDR3 contains 16 residues. V trimming: 1 base; J trimming: 6 bases; junction bases outside the gene matches: 7. In nucleotides, the CDR3 is TGTGCCAGTAGTATAGCGCCCGGGACAGGGGGGAATGGCTACACCTTC. Encoded protein: CASSIAPGTGGNGYTF.

V usage is TRBV19 and J usage is TRBJ1-4, with 9 bases identical to TRBD1. The germline CDR1 and CDR2 sequences are LNHDA and SQIVND (reference sequence). This CDR3 region has 14 residues. J gave up 4 bases and V 4 bases, and 1 base lay outside the gene matches. Here the CDR3 reads CASSRGQGNEKLFF. In nucleotides, the CDR3 is TGTGCCAGTAGTAGGGGACAGGGTAATGAAAAACTGTTTTTT.

The CDR3: CASSSAGLAKNIQYF. The CDR3, as DNA: TGTGCCAGCAGTTCAGCAGGGCTAGCCAAAAACATTCAGTACTTC. The chain is built from TRBV27 and TRBJ2-4; maybe TRBD1 (5 bases). The length of the CDR3 is 15 residues. Germline CDR1 and CDR2: MNHEY and SMNVEV (reference sequence). Trimming took 4 bases from V and 0 from J, leaving 10 bases between them.

The gene calls are TRBV5-1 and TRBJ2-7; TRBD1 matches 12 bases. J was trimmed by 7 bases and V by 7 bases; bases with no gene match: 9. Germline V gene data show CDR1 as SGHRS and CDR2 as YFSETQ. The CDR3 is 14 residues long. CDR3 amino acids: CASQTGTGGGEQYF. Here the CDR3 DNA reads TGCGCCAGCCAGACCGGGACAGGGGGCGGTGAGCAGTACTTC.

J is TRBJ1-3 and V is TRBV28; D uncertain. From germline, CDR1 is MDHEN and CDR2 SYDVKM. V was trimmed by 2 bases and J by 3 bases, leaving 14 bases between them. The CDR3 is 16 residues long. CDR3 residues: CASSLGFSGFGNTIYF. The CDR3 region has the DNA TGTGCCAGCAGTTTAGGATTCTCCGGGTTTGGAAACACCATATATTTT.

The chain couples TRBV18 to TRBJ2-3; D not resolved. Germline V gene data show CDR1 as KGHSH and CDR2 as LQKENI. V was pared by 2 bases and J by 2 bases, with 11 bases between. There are 15 residues in the CDR3. The CDR3 DNA reads TGTGCCAGCTCACCAAGAGGTTTTTTCACAGATACGCAGTATTTT. It encodes CASSPRGFFTDTQYF. The variable domain in full, completed from reference TRBV18 and TRBJ2-3, reads NAGVMQNPRHLVRRRGQEARLRCSPMKGHSHVYWYRQLPEEGLKFMVYLQKENIIDESGMPKERFSAEFPKEGPSILRIQQVVRGDSAAYFCASSPRGFFTDTQYFGPGTRLTVL.

The chain uses TRBV21-1 and TRBJ2-3; TRBD1 reflects the table's D call only, with no check against the DNA. TRBV21-1 is labeled a pseudogene. The CDR3 has 18 amino acids. The CDR3 DNA is TGTGCCAGCAGCGCCCCCTCACCCCCGGGACAACACACAGATACGCAGTATTTT. Amino acid sequence: CASSAPSPPGQHTDTQYF.

The V call is TRBV21-1, the J call TRBJ1-2; the table's TRBD1 call for D was not verified on the DNA. TRBV21-1 is tagged as a pseudogene. CDR3 size: 16 residues. CDR3 coding DNA: TGTGCCAGCAGCAAAGTAGGACAGGCCCGAGGAAGTGGCTACACCTTC. Amino acid sequence: CASSKVGQARGSGYTF.

V gene TRBV28 combines with J gene TRBJ2-7, with 9 bases identical to TRBD1. CDR3 length: 14 residues. V was clipped by 2 bases and J by 6 bases; unmatched bases: 5. Looked up from germline, CDR1 is MDHEN and CDR2 is SYDVKM. CDR3 in DNA: TGTGCCAGCAGTTTAGGGACAGGGCGAGGCGAGCAGTACTTC. Translation gives CASSLGTGRGEQYF. Full variable domain (rest looked up from reference TRBV28 and TRBJ2-7): DVKVTQSSRYLVKRTGEKVFLECVQDMDHENMFWYRQDPGLGLRLIYFSYDVKMKEKGDIPEGYSVSREKKERFSLILESASTNQTSMYLCASSLGTGRGEQYFGPGTRLTVT.

This clone was counted once. V and J are TRBV6-1 and TRBJ2-7; 7 bases are a match to TRBD1. CDR3 length: 15 residues. Per the germline V gene, CDR1 is MNHNS and CDR2 is SASEGT. V lost 4 bases, J lost 2 bases, and 8 bases stayed unmatched. The chain's CDR3 is CASSVTGTDPYEQYF. In nucleotides, the CDR3 is TGTGCCAGCAGTGTCACCGGGACAGATCCCTACGAGCAGTACTTC.

The gene calls are TRBV2 and TRBJ2-3; 10 nucleotides align to TRBD2. Germline V gene lookup returns CDR1 SNHLY and CDR2 FYNNEI. CDR3 length: 15 amino acids. V shed 5 bases, J shed 4 bases, and the junction held 6 bases outside the gene matches. The CDR3 DNA sequence: TGTGCCAGCAGTTCCCTAGCGGGAGCCCCAGATACGCAGTATTTT. Its protein is CASSSLAGAPDTQYF.

Only a few counts were recorded for this clone. The rearrangement links TRBV6-4 to TRBJ1-3, with TRBD1 identical over 9 bases. CDR3 length: 17 residues. After removal of 6 bases from V and 2 bases from J, the junction contained 11 bases not matched to a gene. Germline V gene sequence: CDR1 MRHNA, CDR2 SNTAGT. DNA for the CDR3: TGTGCCAGCAGCCAAAACAGGGGGCGCTCCGCTGGAAACACCATATATTTT. Its translation is CASSQNRGRSAGNTIYF.

The rearrangement links TRBV19 to TRBJ2-1; 7 positions match TRBD2. From germline, CDR1 is LNHDA and CDR2 SQIVND (reference sequence). The CDR3 spans 17 residues. Germline trimming cut 3 bases from V and 3 bases from J; bases unmatched to any gene: 11. The CDR3 DNA follows: TGTGCCAGTAGTATCGGGCGCTCGGGAGGTATCTACAATGAGCAGTTCTTC. It translates to CASSIGRSGGIYNEQFF.